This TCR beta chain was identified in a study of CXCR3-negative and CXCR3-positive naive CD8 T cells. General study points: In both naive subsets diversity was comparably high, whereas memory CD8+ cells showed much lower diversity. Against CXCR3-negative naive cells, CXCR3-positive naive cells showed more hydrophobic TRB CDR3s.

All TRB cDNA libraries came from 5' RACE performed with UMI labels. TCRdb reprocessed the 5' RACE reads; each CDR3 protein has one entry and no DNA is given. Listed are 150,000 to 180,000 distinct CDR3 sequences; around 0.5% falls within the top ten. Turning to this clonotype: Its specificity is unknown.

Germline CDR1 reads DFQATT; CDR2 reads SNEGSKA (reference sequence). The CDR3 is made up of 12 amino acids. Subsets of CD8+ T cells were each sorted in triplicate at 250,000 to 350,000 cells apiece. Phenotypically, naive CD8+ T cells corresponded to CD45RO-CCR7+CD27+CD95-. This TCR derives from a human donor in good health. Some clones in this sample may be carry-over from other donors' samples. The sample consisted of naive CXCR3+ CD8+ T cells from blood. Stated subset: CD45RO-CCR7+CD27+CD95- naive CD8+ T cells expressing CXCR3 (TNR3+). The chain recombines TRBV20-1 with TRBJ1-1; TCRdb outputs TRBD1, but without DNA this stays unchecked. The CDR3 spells CSARDRGYGAFF.